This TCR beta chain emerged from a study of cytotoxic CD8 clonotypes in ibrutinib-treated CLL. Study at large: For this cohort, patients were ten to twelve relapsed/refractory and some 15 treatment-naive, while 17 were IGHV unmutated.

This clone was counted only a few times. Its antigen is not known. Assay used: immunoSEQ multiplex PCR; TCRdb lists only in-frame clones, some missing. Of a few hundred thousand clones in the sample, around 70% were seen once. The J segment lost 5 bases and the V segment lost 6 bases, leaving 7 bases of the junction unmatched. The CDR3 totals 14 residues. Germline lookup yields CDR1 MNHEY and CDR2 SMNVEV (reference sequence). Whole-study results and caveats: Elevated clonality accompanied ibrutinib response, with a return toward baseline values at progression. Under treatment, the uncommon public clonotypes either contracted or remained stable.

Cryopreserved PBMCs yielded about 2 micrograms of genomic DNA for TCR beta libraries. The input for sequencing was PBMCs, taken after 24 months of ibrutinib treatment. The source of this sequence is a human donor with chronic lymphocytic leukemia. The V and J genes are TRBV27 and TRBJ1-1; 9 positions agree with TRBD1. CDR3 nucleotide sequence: TGTGCCAGCAGCAACAGGGGGCGGGGGACTGAAGCTTTCTTT. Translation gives CASSNRGRGTEAFF.